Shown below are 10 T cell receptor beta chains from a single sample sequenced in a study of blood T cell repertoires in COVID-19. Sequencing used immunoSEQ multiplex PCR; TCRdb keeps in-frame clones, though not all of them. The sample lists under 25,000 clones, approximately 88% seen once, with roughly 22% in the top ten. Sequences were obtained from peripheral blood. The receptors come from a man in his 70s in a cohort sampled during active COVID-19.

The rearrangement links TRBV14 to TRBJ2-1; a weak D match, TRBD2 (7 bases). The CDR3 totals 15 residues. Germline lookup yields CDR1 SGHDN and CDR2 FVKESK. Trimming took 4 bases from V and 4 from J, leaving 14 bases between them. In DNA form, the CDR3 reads TGTGCCAGCAGCCTCCCCGGGGGGCCATACAATGAGCAGTTCTTC. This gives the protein CASSLPGGPYNEQFF.

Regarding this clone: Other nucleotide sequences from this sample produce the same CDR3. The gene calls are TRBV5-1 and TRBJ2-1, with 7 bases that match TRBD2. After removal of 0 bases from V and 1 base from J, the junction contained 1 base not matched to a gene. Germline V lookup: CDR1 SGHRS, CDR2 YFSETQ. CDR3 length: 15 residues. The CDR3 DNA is TGCGCCAGCAGCTTGGAGGGAGGGTCCTACAATGAGCAGTTCTTC. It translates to CASSLEGGSYNEQFF.

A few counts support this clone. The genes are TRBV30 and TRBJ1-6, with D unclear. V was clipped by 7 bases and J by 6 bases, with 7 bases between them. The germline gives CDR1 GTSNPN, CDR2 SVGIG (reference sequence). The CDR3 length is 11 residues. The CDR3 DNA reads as TGTGCCTCCGGGAGTAATTCACCCCTCCACTTT. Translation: CASGSNSPLHF.

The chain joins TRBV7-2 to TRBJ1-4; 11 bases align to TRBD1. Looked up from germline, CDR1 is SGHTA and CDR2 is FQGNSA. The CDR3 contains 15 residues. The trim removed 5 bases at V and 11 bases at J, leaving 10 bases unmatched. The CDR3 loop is CASSPDRGRGGKLFF. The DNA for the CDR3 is TGTGCCAGCAGCCCGGACAGGGGGCGAGGGGGCAAACTGTTTTTT.

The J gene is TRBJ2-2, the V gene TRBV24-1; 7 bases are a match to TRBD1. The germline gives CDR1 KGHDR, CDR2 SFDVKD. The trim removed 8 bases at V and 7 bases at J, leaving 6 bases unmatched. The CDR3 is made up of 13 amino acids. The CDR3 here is CATNRDSSGELFF. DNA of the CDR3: TGTGCCACCAACCGGGACAGCAGCGGGGAGCTGTTTTTT.

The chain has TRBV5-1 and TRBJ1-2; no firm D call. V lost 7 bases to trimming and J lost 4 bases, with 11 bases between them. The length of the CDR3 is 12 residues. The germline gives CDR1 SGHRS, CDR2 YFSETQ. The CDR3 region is CASAEQPYGYTF. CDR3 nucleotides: TGCGCCAGCGCCGAACAGCCCTATGGCTACACCTTC.

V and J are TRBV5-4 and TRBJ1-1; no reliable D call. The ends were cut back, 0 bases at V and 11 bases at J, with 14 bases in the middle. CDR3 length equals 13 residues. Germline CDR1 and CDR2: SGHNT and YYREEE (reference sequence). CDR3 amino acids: CASSLDSGLGAFF. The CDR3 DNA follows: TGTGCCAGCAGCTTGGATAGTGGCCTCGGGGCTTTCTTT.

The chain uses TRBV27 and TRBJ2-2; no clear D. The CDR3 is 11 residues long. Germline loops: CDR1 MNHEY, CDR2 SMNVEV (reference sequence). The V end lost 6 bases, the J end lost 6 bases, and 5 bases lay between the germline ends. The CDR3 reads CASRFAGELFF. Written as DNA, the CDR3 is TGTGCCAGCAGGTTCGCCGGGGAGCTGTTTTTT.

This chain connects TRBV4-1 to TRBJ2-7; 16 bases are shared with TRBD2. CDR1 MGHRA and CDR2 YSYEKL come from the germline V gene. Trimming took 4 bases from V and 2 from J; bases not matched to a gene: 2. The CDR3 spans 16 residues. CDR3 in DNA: TGCGCCAGCAGCCCCGGGACTAGCGGGAGGGCCTACGAGCAGTACTTC. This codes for CASSPGTSGRAYEQYF.

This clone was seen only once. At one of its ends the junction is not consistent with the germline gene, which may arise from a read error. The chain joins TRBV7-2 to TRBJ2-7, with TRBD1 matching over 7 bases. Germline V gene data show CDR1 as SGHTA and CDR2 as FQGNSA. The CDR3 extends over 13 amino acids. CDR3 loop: CASRLGDSYEQYF. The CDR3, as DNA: TGTGCCAGCAGGTTAGGGGACAGCTACGAGCAGTACTTC.